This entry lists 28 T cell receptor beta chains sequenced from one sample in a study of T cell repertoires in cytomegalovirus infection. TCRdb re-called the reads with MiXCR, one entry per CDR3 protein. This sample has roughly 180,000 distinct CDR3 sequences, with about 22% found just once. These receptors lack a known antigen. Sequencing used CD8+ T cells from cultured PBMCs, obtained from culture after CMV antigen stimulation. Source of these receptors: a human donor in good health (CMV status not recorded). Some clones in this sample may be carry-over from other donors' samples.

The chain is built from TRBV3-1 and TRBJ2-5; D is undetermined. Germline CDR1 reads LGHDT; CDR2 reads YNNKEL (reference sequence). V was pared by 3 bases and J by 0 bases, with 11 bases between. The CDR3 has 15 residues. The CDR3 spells CASSHFEAYQETQYF. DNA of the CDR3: TGTGCCAGCAGCCATTTCGAGGCTTACCAAGAGACCCAGTACTTC.

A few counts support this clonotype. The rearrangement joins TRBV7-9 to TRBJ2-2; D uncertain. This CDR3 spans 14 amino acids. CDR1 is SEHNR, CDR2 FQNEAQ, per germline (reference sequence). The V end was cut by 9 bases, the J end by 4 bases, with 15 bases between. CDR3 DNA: TGTGCCAGTACTTCTTTTCGGGCCACCGGGGAGCTGTTTTTT. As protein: CASTSFRATGELFF.

CDR3 sequence reads: CASSSGTSGVRVADTQYF. Here the CDR3 DNA reads TGTGCCAGCAGCTCCGGGACTAGCGGGGTACGGGTAGCAGATACGCAGTATTTT. The rearrangement links TRBV7-2 to TRBJ2-3; TRBD2 aligns across 13 bases. The CDR3 totals 18 residues. CDR1 is SGHTA, CDR2 FQGNSA, per germline. Trimming removed 4 bases from V and 4 bases from J; junction bases left unmatched: 11.

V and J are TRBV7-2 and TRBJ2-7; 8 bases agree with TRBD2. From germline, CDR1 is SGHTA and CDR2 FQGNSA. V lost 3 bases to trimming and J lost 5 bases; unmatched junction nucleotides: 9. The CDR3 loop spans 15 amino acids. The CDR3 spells CASSFRGGPLNEQYF. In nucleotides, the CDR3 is TGTGCCAGCAGCTTTCGGGGGGGCCCTCTGAACGAGCAGTACTTC.

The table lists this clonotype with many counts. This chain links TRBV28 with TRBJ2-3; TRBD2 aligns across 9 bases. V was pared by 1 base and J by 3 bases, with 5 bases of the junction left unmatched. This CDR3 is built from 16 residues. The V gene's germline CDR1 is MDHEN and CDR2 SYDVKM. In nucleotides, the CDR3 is TGTGCCAGCAGTTTATTTAGCGGGGGCTTAACAGATACGCAGTATTTT. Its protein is CASSLFSGGLTDTQYF.

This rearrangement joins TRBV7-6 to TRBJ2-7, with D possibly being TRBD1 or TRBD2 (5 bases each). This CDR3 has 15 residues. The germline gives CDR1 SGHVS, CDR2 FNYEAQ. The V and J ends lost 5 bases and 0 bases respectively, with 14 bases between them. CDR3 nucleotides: TGTGCCAGCAGCCCTCCTGGGACGGGCTCCTACGAGCAGTACTTC. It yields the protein CASSPPGTGSYEQYF.

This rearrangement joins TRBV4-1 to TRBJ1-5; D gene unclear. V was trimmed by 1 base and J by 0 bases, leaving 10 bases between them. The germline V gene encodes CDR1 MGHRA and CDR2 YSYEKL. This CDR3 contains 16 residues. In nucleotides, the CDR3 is TGCGCCAGCAGCCAAGGGACGGGTTATAGCAATCAGCCCCAGCATTTT. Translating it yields CASSQGTGYSNQPQHF.

The CDR3 region is CSVEGAETHNEQFF. For the CDR3, the DNA is TGCAGCGTCGAGGGGGCAGAAACTCACAATGAGCAGTTCTTC. The chain couples TRBV29-1 to TRBJ2-1; 7 bases line up with TRBD1. V gave up 6 bases and J gave up 5 bases; unmatched junction bases: 10. In germline, CDR1 is SQVTM, CDR2 ANQGSEA. The CDR3 is 14 amino acids.

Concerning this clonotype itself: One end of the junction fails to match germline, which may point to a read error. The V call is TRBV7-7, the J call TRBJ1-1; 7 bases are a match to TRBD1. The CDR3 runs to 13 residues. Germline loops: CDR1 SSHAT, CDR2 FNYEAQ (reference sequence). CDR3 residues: CASSRNRGTEAFF. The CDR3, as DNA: TGTGCTAGCAGCCGGAACAGGGGAACTGAAGCTTTCTTT.

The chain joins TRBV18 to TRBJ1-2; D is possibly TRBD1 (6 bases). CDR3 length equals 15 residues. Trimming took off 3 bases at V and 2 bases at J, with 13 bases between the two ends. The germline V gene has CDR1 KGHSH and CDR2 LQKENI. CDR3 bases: TGTGCCAGCTCACCTGCCGGGACACTCAACTATGGCTACACCTTC. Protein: CASSPAGTLNYGYTF.

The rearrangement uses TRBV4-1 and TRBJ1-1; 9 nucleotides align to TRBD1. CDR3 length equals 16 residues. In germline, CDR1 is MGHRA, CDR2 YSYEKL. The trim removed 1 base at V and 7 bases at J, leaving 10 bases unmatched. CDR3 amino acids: CASSQATGGQGIEAFF. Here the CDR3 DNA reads TGCGCCAGCAGCCAAGCCACCGGCGGACAGGGGATTGAAGCTTTCTTT.

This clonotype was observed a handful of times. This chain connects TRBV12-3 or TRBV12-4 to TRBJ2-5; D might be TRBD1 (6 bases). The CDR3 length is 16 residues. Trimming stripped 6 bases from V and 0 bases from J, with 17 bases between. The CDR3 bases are TGTGCCAGCAGCTATCAGGGGAAATCGTACCAAGAGACCCAGTACTTC. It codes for CASSYQGKSYQETQYF.

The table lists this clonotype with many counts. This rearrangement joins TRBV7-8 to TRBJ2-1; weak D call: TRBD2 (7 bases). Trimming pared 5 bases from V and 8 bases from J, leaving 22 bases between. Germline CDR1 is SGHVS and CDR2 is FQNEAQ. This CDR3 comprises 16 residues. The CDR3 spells CASSARRAPGGDEQFF. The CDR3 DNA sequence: TGTGCCAGCAGCGCCCGAAGGGCCCCGGGGGGCGATGAGCAGTTCTTC.

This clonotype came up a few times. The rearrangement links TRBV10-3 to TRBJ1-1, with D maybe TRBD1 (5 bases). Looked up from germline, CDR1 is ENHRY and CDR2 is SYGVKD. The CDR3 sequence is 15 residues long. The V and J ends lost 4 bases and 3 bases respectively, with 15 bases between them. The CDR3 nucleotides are TGTGCCATCAGTGGGGGAGACAGAGCGGACACTGAAGCTTTCTTT. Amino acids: CAISGGDRADTEAFF.

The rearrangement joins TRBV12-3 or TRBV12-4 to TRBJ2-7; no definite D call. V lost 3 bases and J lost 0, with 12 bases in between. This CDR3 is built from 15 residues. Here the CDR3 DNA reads TGTGCCAGCAGTTTGGGTCCCGGAGACTCCTACGAGCAGTACTTC. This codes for CASSLGPGDSYEQYF.

The chain's CDR3 is CASSLGGPFQETQYF. In DNA form, the CDR3 reads TGTGCCAGCAGCTTAGGAGGCCCCTTCCAAGAGACCCAGTACTTC. The chain links TRBV7-6 to TRBJ2-5; D remains unclear. This CDR3 has 15 residues. CDR1 SGHVS and CDR2 FNYEAQ come from the germline V gene. The germline V and J ends were trimmed by 1 base and 1 base, with 10 bases remaining between them.

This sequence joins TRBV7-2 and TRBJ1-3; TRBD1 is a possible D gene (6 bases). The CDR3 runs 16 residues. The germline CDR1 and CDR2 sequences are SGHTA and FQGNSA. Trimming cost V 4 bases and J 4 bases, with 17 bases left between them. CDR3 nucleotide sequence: TGTGCCAGCAGCTGGTCTGCGGGGGCGCAAGGAAACACCATATATTTT. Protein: CASSWSAGAQGNTIYF.

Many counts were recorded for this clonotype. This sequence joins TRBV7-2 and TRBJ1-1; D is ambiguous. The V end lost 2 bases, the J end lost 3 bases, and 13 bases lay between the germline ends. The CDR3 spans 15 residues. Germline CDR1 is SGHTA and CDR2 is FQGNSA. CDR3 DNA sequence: TGTGCCAGCAGCTTAAATCCCTACATGGACACTGAAGCTTTCTTT. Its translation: CASSLNPYMDTEAFF.

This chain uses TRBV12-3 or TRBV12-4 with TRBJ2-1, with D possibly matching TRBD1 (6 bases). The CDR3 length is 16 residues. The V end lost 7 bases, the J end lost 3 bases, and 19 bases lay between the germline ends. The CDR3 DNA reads TGTGCCAGCAACTACCAGGGGCAGACGATCTACAATGAGCAGTTCTTC. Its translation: CASNYQGQTIYNEQFF.

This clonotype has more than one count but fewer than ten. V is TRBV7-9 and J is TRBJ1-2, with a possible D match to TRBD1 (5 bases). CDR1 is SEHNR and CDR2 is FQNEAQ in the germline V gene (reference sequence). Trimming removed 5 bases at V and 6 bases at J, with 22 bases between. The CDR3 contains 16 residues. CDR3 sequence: CASSNNSGWDRNGYTF. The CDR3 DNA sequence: TGTGCCAGCAGCAATAACAGCGGATGGGACCGGAATGGCTACACCTTC.

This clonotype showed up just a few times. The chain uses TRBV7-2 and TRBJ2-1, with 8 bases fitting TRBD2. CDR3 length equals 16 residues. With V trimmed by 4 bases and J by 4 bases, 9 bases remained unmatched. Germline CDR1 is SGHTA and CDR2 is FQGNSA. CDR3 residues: CASSSEVLAVYNEQFF. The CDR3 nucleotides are TGTGCCAGCAGCTCAGAAGTACTAGCGGTATACAATGAGCAGTTCTTC.

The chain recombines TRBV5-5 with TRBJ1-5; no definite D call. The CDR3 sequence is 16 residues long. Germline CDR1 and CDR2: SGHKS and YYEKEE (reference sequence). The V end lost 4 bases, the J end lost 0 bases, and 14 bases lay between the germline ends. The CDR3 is CASSPGRDYSNQPQHF. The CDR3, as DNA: TGTGCCAGCAGCCCCGGGAGGGATTATAGCAATCAGCCCCAGCATTTT.

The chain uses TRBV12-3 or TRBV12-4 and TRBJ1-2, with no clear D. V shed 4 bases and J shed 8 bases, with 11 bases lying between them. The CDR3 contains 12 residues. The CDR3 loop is CASSSETWGYTF. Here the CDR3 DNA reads TGTGCCAGCAGTTCGGAGACATGGGGCTACACCTTC.

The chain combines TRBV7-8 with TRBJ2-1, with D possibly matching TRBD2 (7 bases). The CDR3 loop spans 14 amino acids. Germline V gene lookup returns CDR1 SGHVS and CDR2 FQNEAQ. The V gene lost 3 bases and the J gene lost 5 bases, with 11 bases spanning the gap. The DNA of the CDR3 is TGTGCCAGCAGCTTTCGGGGGGCTGACAATGAGCAGTTCTTC. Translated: CASSFRGADNEQFF.

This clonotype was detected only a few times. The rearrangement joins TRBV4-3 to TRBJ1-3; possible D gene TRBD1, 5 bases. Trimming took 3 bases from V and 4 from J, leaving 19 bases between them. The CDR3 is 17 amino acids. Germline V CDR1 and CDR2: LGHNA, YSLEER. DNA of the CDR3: TGCGCCAGCAGCCAGACCCCAACGGGGCGGTCCGGAAACACCATATATTTT. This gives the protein CASSQTPTGRSGNTIYF.

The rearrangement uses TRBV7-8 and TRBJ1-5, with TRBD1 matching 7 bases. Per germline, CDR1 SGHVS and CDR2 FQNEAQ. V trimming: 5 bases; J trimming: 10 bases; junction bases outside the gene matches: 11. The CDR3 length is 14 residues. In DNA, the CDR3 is TGTGCCAGCAGCCCCCCGGAGACAGGGAGACCCCAGCATTTT. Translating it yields CASSPPETGRPQHF.

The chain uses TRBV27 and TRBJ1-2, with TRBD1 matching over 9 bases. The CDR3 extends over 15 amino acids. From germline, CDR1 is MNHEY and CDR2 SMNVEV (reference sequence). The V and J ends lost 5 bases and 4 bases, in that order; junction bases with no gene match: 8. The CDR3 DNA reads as TGTGCCAGCAGTCCGGGGACAGGGTATCTCTATGGCTACACCTTC. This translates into CASSPGTGYLYGYTF.

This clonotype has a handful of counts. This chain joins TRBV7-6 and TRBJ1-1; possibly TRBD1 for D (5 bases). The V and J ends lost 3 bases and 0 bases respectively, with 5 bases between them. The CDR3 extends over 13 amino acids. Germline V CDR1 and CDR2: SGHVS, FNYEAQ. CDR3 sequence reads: CASSLDMNTEAFF. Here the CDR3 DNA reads TGTGCCAGCAGCTTGGACATGAACACTGAAGCTTTCTTT.